These 11 T cell receptor beta chains were all obtained from the same sample, sequenced in a study of cytomegalovirus exposure and HLA in healthy donors. Data came from immunoSEQ multiplex PCR; TCRdb stores just in-frame clones and leaves some out. The sample includes about 180,000 clones, around 85% of them seen just once. The specimen sequenced was PBMCs. The receptors stem from a man between 18 and 29 years old in good health and CMV-seropositive.

The V gene is TRBV16, the J gene TRBJ2-2; D possibly corresponds to TRBD1 (5 bases). This CDR3 is 17 amino acids long. With 5 bases removed from V and 4 bases from J, the gap between germline ends came to 20 bases. Germline CDR1 is KGHSY and CDR2 is FQNENV. The CDR3 DNA is TGTGCCAGCAGCACCCCTGGGGCCAGAGCAAGCACCGGGGAGCTGTTTTTT. Its protein is CASSTPGARASTGELFF.

This chain joins TRBV2 and TRBJ2-2; possible D gene TRBD2, 5 bases. Germline CDR1 is SNHLY and CDR2 is FYNNEI. The V and J ends lost 2 bases and 6 bases respectively, with 16 bases between them. The CDR3 is 16 amino acids. The CDR3 DNA sequence: TGTGCCAGCAGTGAAATAGGGCAAGGGCGGGCCGGGGAGCTGTTTTTT. This encodes CASSEIGQGRAGELFF. The whole variable domain, remainder taken from reference TRBV2 and TRBJ2-2, is EPEVTQTPSHQVTQMGQEVILRCVPISNHLYFYWYRQILGQKVEFLVSFYNNEISEKSEIFDDQFSVERPDGSNFTLKIRSTKLEDSAMYFCASSEIGQGRAGELFFGEGSRLTVL.

The V call is TRBV29-1, the J call TRBJ2-5; tentatively, D is TRBD1 (6 bases). The V and J ends lost 8 bases and 5 bases respectively, with 18 bases between them. This CDR3 contains 13 residues. In germline, CDR1 is SQVTM, CDR2 ANQGSEA. The CDR3 DNA reads TGCAGCCTCCAACAGGGTCTTGGGGAGACCCAGTACTTC. Its translation: CSLQQGLGETQYF.

Turning to this clone: Within the sample, other DNA sequences also encode this same CDR3. The CDR3 here is CASSLGQNYGYTF. CDR3 sequence (DNA): TGCGCCAGCAGCTTGGGCCAGAACTATGGCTACACCTTC. This chain connects TRBV5-1 to TRBJ1-2; D is ambiguous. Per germline, CDR1 SGHRS and CDR2 YFSETQ. The CDR3 totals 13 residues. Trimming cost V 0 bases and J 2 bases, with 5 bases left between them.

The chain has TRBV7-9 and TRBJ1-2; TRBD1 matches 9 bases. Germline V gene data show CDR1 as SEHNR and CDR2 as FQNEAQ (reference sequence). The ends lost 3 bases at V and 8 bases at J; junction bases unmatched: 4. CDR3 length: 13 amino acids. The CDR3: CASSFTGGRGYTF. Written as DNA, the CDR3 is TGTGCCAGCAGCTTTACAGGGGGCCGGGGCTACACCTTC.

A single count supports this clone. The rearrangement uses TRBV5-1 and TRBJ2-2; TRBD2 matches 8 bases. This CDR3 comprises 14 residues. J lost 7 bases, V lost 4 bases, and 6 bases had no gene match. Germline V gives CDR1 SGHRS, CDR2 YFSETQ. The CDR3 is CASSPGTSGGELFF. CDR3 in DNA: TGCGCCAGCAGCCCCGGGACTAGTGGCGGGGAGCTGTTTTTT.

The chain carries TRBV6-1 and TRBJ2-7; TRBD2 aligns across 13 bases. V was clipped by 4 bases and J by 0 bases; unmatched bases: 0. This CDR3 is built from 15 residues. From germline, CDR1 is MNHNS and CDR2 SASEGT. CDR3 loop: CASSGTSGSSYEQYF. CDR3 coding DNA: TGTGCCAGCAGTGGGACTAGCGGGAGCTCCTACGAGCAGTACTTC.

V gene TRBV27 combines with J gene TRBJ1-1; D uncertain. CDR3 length: 14 amino acids. Trimming removed 2 bases at V and 4 bases at J, with 11 bases between. Germline V gene lookup returns CDR1 MNHEY and CDR2 SMNVEV (reference sequence). The chain's CDR3 is CASSLIYSSTEAFF. In DNA, the CDR3 is TGTGCCAGCAGTTTAATTTACAGCTCCACTGAAGCTTTCTTT.

The J gene is TRBJ2-7, the V gene TRBV29-1; D not certain. Trimming took off 5 bases at V and 2 bases at J, with 16 bases between the two ends. CDR1 is SQVTM and CDR2 is ANQGSEA in the germline V gene. There are 14 residues in the CDR3. CDR3 in DNA: TGCAGCGTTTCCCACGTTAGCAGAACCTACGAGCAGTACTTC. It yields the protein CSVSHVSRTYEQYF.

J is TRBJ1-1 and V is TRBV5-1, with D perhaps TRBD1 (6 bases). The CDR3 contains 14 residues. Germline-derived CDR1 and CDR2 are SGHRS and YFSETQ. The germline V and J ends were trimmed by 4 bases and 3 bases, with 13 bases remaining between them. The CDR3 DNA sequence: TGCGCCAGCAGCATACAGGGTTATGACACTGAAGCTTTCTTT. Protein: CASSIQGYDTEAFF.

The rearrangement uses TRBV27 and TRBJ1-1; weak D call: TRBD1 (5 bases). The CDR3 has 14 amino acids. Trimming left V 3 bases short and J 5 bases short, with 13 bases between. CDR1 and CDR2 (germline): MNHEY, SMNVEV (reference sequence). CDR3 sequence reads: CASSFGGEGTEAFF. CDR3 DNA: TGTGCCAGCAGTTTCGGAGGGGAGGGGACTGAAGCTTTCTTT.